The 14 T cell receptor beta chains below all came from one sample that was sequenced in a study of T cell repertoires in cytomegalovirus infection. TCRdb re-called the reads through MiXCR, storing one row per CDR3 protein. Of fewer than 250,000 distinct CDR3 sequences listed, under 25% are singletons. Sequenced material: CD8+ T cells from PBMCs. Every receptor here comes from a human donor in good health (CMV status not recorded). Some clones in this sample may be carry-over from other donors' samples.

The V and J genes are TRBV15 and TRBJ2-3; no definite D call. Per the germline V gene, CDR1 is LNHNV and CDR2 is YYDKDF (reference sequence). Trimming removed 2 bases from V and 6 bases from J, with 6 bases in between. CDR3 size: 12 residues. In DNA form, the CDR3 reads TGTGCCACCAGCAGACCTCTGGATACGCAGTATTTT. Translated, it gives CATSRPLDTQYF.

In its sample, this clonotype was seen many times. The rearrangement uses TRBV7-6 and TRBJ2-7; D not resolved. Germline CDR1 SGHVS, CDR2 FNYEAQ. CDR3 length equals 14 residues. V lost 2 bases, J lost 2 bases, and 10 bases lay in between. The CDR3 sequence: CASSLFYGTYEQYF. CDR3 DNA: TGTGCCAGCAGCTTATTTTATGGGACCTACGAGCAGTACTTC.

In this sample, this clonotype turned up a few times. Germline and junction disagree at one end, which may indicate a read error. Here the CDR3 reads CASSEFLASTDTQYF. The CDR3 coding sequence is TGTGCCAGCAGTGAATTCCTAGCCTCCACAGATACGCAGTATTTT. This chain connects TRBV10-2 to TRBJ2-3; tentative D call: TRBD2 (5 bases). The CDR3 totals 15 residues. Germline CDR1 reads WSHSY; CDR2 reads SAAADI.

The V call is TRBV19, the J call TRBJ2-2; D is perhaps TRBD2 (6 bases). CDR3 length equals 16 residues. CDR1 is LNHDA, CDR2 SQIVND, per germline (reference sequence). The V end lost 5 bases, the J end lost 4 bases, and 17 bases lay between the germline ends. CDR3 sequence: CASSPYGGYPTGELFF. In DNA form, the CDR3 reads TGTGCCAGTAGTCCTTACGGGGGTTACCCCACCGGGGAGCTGTTTTTT. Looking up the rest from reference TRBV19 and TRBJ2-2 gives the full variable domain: DGGITQSPKYLFRKEGQNVTLSCEQNLNHDAMYWYRQDPGQGLRLIYYSQIVNDFQKGDIAEGYSVSREKKESFPLTVTSAQKNPTAFYLCASSPYGGYPTGELFFGEGSRLTVL.

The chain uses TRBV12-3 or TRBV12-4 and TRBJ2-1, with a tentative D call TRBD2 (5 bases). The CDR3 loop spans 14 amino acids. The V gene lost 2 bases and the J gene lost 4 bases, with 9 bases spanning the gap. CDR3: CASSLIAQYNEQFF. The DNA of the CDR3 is TGTGCCAGCAGTTTAATAGCGCAGTACAATGAGCAGTTCTTC.

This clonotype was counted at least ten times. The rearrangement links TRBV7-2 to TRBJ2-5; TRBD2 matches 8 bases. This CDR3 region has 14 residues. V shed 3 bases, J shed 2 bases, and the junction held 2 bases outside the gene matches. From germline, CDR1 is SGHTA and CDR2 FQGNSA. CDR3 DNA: TGTGCCAGCAGCTTTGTAGCGGGACAAGAGACCCAGTACTTC. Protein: CASSFVAGQETQYF.

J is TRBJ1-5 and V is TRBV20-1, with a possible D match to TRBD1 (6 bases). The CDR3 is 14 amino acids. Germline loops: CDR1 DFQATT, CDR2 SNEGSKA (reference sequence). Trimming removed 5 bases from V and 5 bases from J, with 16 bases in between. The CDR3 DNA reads TGCAGTGCTTGGGTGACGGGGACATATCAGCCCCAGCATTTT. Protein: CSAWVTGTYQPQHF.

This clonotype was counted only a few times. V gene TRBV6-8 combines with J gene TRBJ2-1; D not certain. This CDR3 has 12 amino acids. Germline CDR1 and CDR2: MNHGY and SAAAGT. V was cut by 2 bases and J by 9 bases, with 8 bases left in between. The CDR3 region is CASSYRVGEQFF. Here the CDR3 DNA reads TGTGCCAGCAGTTACAGGGTCGGTGAGCAGTTCTTC.

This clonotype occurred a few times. The CDR3 spells CASSLVSTEQFF. The CDR3 DNA is TGTGCCAGCAGCTTAGTGAGTACTGAGCAGTTCTTC. This chain connects TRBV7-9 to TRBJ2-1; no definite D call. Germline loops: CDR1 SEHNR, CDR2 FQNEAQ (reference sequence). Trimming pared 1 base from V and 9 bases from J, leaving 7 bases between. CDR3 length equals 12 residues.

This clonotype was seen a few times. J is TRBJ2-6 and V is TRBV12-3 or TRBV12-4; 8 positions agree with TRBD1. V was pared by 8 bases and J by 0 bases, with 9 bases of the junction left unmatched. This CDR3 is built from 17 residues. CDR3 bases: TGTGCCAGCGACCAGGGACAGGCCGACTCTGGGGCCAACGTCCTGACTTTC. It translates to CASDQGQADSGANVLTF.

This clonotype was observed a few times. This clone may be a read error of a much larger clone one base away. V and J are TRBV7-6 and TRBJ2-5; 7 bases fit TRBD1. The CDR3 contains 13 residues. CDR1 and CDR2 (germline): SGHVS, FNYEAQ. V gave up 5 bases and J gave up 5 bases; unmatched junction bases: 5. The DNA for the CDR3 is TGTGCCAGCAGCCCCACAGGGGACGAGACCCAGTACTTC. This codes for CASSPTGDETQYF.

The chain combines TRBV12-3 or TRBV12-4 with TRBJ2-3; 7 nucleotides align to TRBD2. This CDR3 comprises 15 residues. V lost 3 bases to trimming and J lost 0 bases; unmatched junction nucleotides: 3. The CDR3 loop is CASSFGGTSTDTQYF. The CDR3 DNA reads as TGTGCCAGCAGTTTCGGGGGGACTAGCACAGATACGCAGTATTTT.

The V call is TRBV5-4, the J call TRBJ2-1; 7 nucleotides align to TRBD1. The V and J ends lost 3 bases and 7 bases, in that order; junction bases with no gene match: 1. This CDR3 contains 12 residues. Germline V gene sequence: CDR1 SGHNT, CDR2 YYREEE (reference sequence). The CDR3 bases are TGTGCCAGCAGCTCGGGACAGAATGAGCAGTTCTTC. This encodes CASSSGQNEQFF.

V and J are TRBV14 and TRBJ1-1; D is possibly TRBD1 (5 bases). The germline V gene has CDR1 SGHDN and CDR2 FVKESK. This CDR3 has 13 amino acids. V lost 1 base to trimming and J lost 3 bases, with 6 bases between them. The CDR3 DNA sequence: TGTGCCAGCAGCCAAGGGGGGTACACTGAAGCTTTCTTT. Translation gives CASSQGGYTEAFF.